Sequencing of this T cell receptor beta chain was carried out in a study of blood T cell repertoires in COVID-19. Participants, about 18 to 89 years old, spanned some 23 US areas. TCRdb keeps only in-frame clones here, not all; method: immunoSEQ multiplex PCR. The repertoire holds approximately 330,000 clones, with 70% to 90% as singletons. This CDR3 is 13 amino acids long. V dropped 5 bases and J dropped 12; count of bases not matched to a gene: 10. Germline lookup yields CDR1 SGDLS and CDR2 YYNGEE. The clonotype originates from a woman between 40 and 55 years old with acute COVID-19. The rearrangement links TRBV9 to TRBJ2-1, with 8 nucleotides matching TRBD1. Sequencing was done on a sample of PBMCs or T cells enriched from blood (not recorded which). In DNA, the CDR3 is TGTGCCAGCAGAAGGGGGACAGGATCCCCGCAGTTCTTC. Amino acids: CASRRGTGSPQFF.